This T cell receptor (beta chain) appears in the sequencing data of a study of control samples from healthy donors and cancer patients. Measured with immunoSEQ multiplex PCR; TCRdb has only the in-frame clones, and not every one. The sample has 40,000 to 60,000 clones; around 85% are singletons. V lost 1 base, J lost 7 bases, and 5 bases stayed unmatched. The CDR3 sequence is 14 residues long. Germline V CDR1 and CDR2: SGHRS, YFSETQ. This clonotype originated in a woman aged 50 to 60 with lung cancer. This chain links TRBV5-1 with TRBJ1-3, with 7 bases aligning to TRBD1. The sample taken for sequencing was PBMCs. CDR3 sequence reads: CASSLYGQDNTIYF. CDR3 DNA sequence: TGCGCCAGCAGCTTGTACGGACAGGACAACACCATATATTTT. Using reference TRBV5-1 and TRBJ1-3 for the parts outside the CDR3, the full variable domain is KAGVTQTPRYLIKTRGQQVTLSCSPISGHRSVSWYQQTPGQGLQFLFEYFSETQRNKGNFPGRFSGRQFSNSRSEMNVSTLELGDSALYLCASSLYGQDNTIYFGEGSWLTVV.